This passage covers 13 T cell receptor beta chains from one sample sequenced in a study of control samples from healthy donors and cancer patients. Sequencing used immunoSEQ multiplex PCR; TCRdb keeps in-frame clones, though not all of them. Among about 83,000 clones listed, about nine tenths were seen once. The sequenced sample consisted of blood. These receptors originate from a man between 45 and 60 years old in good health.

This chain uses TRBV23-1 with TRBJ2-7, with no clear D. TRBV23-1 is identified as an open reading frame with a role that is uncertain. There are 17 residues in the CDR3. V was trimmed by 0 bases and J by 0 bases, leaving 15 bases between them. The CDR3 sequence is CASSQSRTAAPSYEQYF. In DNA form, the CDR3 reads TGCGCCAGCAGTCAATCTCGGACGGCAGCCCCCTCCTACGAGCAGTACTTC.

This chain joins TRBV7-9 and TRBJ2-3; D is possibly TRBD2 (5 bases). V was trimmed by 5 bases and J by 4 bases, leaving 7 bases between them. Germline CDR1 and CDR2: SEHNR and FQNEAQ (reference sequence). The CDR3 is 12 amino acids. The CDR3 DNA reads TGTGCCAGCAGCCAGAGGGCAGATACGCAGTATTTT. Translating it yields CASSQRADTQYF.

This rearrangement joins TRBV19 to TRBJ2-2; D may be TRBD1 (6 bases). The length of the CDR3 is 18 residues. V was shortened by 5 bases and J by 1 base, with 20 bases between the two germline ends. Per the germline V gene, CDR1 is LNHDA and CDR2 is SQIVND (reference sequence). This CDR3 reads CASSPLPGQTMNTGELFF. DNA of the CDR3: TGTGCCAGTAGTCCCTTACCGGGACAAACCATGAACACCGGGGAGCTGTTTTTT.

The chain recombines TRBV5-1 with TRBJ1-6; a weak D match, TRBD1 (6 bases). The CDR3 is 17 residues long. CDR1 and CDR2 from the germline V gene are SGHRS and YFSETQ. The germline V and J ends were trimmed by 4 bases and 3 bases, with 17 bases remaining between them. CDR3 sequence: CASSGAAGASYNSPLHF. The DNA of the CDR3 is TGCGCCAGCAGCGGGGCGGCGGGGGCAAGCTATAATTCACCCCTCCACTTT.

The gene calls are TRBV4-1 and TRBJ1-1, with D uncertain. Germline CDR1 MGHRA, CDR2 YSYEKL. This CDR3 is built from 13 residues. The V gene lost 5 bases and the J gene lost 5 bases, with 12 bases spanning the gap. The CDR3 loop is CASSNFRGTEAFF. The CDR3 DNA sequence: TGCGCCAGCAGCAATTTTCGGGGAACTGAAGCTTTCTTT.

The V and J genes are TRBV5-5 and TRBJ1-4, with 8 bases matching TRBD1. The CDR3 has 19 residues. CDR1 is SGHKS and CDR2 is YYEKEE in the germline V gene (reference sequence). Germline trimming cut 1 base from V and 0 bases from J; bases unmatched to any gene: 11. The CDR3 DNA reads TGTGCCAGCAGCTTGAGGGACAGGCCCTACCTTGCAACTAATGAAAAACTGTTTTTT. This encodes CASSLRDRPYLATNEKLFF.

The chain employs TRBV4-3 and TRBJ1-3, with D possibly being TRBD1 (5 bases). The CDR3 consists of 17 residues. The V gene's germline CDR1 is LGHNA and CDR2 YSLEER. The ends were cut back, 1 base at V and 2 bases at J, with 15 bases in the middle. CDR3 nucleotide sequence: TGCGCCAGCAGCCAAGTTCTTGGGACCGCGGCTGGAAACACCATATATTTT. Protein product: CASSQVLGTAAGNTIYF.

The rearrangement joins TRBV30 to TRBJ1-1, with D perhaps TRBD1 (5 bases). Per the germline V gene, CDR1 is GTSNPN and CDR2 is SVGIG (reference sequence). Trimming stripped 4 bases from V and 0 bases from J, with 15 bases between. The CDR3 consists of 15 residues. DNA of the CDR3: TGTGCCTGGACTAAGGGTTTGGGGGTGAACACTGAAGCTTTCTTT. Its protein is CAWTKGLGVNTEAFF.

The genes are TRBV5-1 and TRBJ1-2; D is unresolved. CDR3 length: 16 residues. Per germline, CDR1 SGHRS and CDR2 YFSETQ. V lost 0 bases and J lost 4, with 16 bases in between. DNA of the CDR3: TGCGCCAGCAGCTTGGAAACCAATGCGCGGGCCTATGGCTACACCTTC. Protein: CASSLETNARAYGYTF.

This clone occurred once. The chain joins TRBV29-1 to TRBJ1-2, with 9 bases matching TRBD1. Unmatched junction bases numbered 13, after V lost 2 bases and J lost 6 bases. This CDR3 contains 16 residues. The germline V gene encodes CDR1 SQVTM and CDR2 ANQGSEA. For the CDR3, the DNA is TGCAGCGTTGAAAAACCTGACCAACAGGGGGCGGATGGCTACACCTTC. The encoded protein is CSVEKPDQQGADGYTF.

This rearrangement joins TRBV27 to TRBJ1-1; D perhaps matches TRBD1 (5 bases). The CDR3 loop spans 13 amino acids. Trimming removed 5 bases from V and 5 bases from J, with 12 bases in between. The germline gives CDR1 MNHEY, CDR2 SMNVEV (reference sequence). CDR3 nucleotides: TGTGCCAGCAGTCCACTGGGGGAGACTGAAGCTTTCTTT. This codes for CASSPLGETEAFF.

The J gene is TRBJ2-7, the V gene TRBV7-2; D is ambiguous. This CDR3 region has 12 residues. Looked up from germline, CDR1 is SGHTA and CDR2 is FQGNSA. The V gene lost 4 bases and the J gene lost 2 bases, with 6 bases spanning the gap. The CDR3 sequence: CASSSGAYEQYF. In DNA, the CDR3 is TGTGCCAGCAGCTCCGGCGCCTACGAGCAGTACTTC.

This clone was found once. The rearrangement joins TRBV20-1 to TRBJ1-1; D uncertain. The germline gives CDR1 DFQATT, CDR2 SNEGSKA (reference sequence). The CDR3 is 11 amino acids. Trimming left V 1 base short and J 3 bases short, with 3 bases between. This CDR3 reads CSARVDTEAFF. The CDR3 DNA is TGCAGTGCTAGAGTAGACACTGAAGCTTTCTTT.